This entry lists 20 T cell receptor beta chains sequenced from one sample in a study of T cell repertoires in cytomegalovirus infection. From the reads, TCRdb called clonotypes with MiXCR, one entry per CDR3 protein. The sample records fewer than 350,000 distinct CDR3 sequences, roughly a sixth being singletons. The sample comprised PBMCs. The source of these receptors is a human donor in good health (CMV status not recorded). Some clones in this sample may be carry-over from other donors' samples.

This clonotype was found a few times. The V call is TRBV7-3, the J call TRBJ2-5; D may be TRBD1 (5 bases). V was shortened by 4 bases and J by 5 bases, with 11 bases between the two germline ends. Germline loops: CDR1 SGHTA, CDR2 FQGTGA. The CDR3 totals 13 residues. The CDR3 DNA reads as TGTGCCAGCAGCTCCCACCCAGGGGAGACCCAGTACTTC. It codes for CASSSHPGETQYF. Together with reference TRBV7-3 and TRBJ2-5, the CDR3 gives the full variable domain: GAGVSQTPSNKVTEKGKYVELRCDPISGHTALYWYRQSLGQGPEFLIYFQGTGAADDSGLPNDRFFAVRPEGSVSTLKIQRTERGDSAVYLCASSSHPGETQYFGPGTRLLVL.

The V and J genes are TRBV6-2 or TRBV6-3 and TRBJ1-1; D gene ambiguous. The germline V gene has CDR1 MNHEY and CDR2 SVGEGT. The ends were cut back, 7 bases at V and 6 bases at J, with 18 bases in the middle. This CDR3 has 14 residues. The CDR3 bases are TGTGCCAGCATCCTAAATTCCCCCGGCCCTGAAGCTTTCTTT. As protein: CASILNSPGPEAFF.

The chain links TRBV6-8 to TRBJ1-1; D unresolved. The CDR3 is 14 amino acids. CDR1 MNHGY and CDR2 SAAAGT come from the germline V gene. V was shortened by 4 bases and J by 1 base, with 10 bases between the two germline ends. DNA of the CDR3: TGTGCCAGCAGTTCCTATGAAAAGAACACTGAAGCTTTCTTT. As protein: CASSSYEKNTEAFF.

The table lists this clonotype with a few counts. J is TRBJ1-2 and V is TRBV6-1, with D hard to call. This CDR3 contains 13 residues. V was shortened by 3 bases and J by 2 bases, with 7 bases between the two germline ends. Germline values: CDR1 MNHNS, CDR2 SASEGT. CDR3 in amino acids: CASSDRVNYGYTF. CDR3 nucleotide sequence: TGTGCCAGCAGTGATCGGGTGAACTATGGCTACACCTTC.

This clonotype was seen only a few times. The rearrangement uses TRBV28 and TRBJ1-1; D is perhaps TRBD1 (5 bases). This CDR3 has 13 residues. The ends were cut back, 7 bases at V and 8 bases at J, with 17 bases in the middle. In germline, CDR1 is MDHEN, CDR2 SYDVKM. The CDR3 bases are TGTGCCAGCATAGGAGGGGAGGGATTAGAAGCTTTCTTT. It is translated as CASIGGEGLEAFF.

This clonotype was counted many times. V and J are TRBV10-3 and TRBJ1-4, with a weak D call TRBD1 (5 bases). V gave up 0 bases and J gave up 12 bases, with 17 bases separating them. This CDR3 has 15 residues. Germline V gene data show CDR1 as ENHRY and CDR2 as SYGVKD. DNA of the CDR3: TGTGCCATCAGTGAGTCTGGGCAGGGCGTTCGGGAACTGTTTTTT. This encodes CAISESGQGVRELFF.

This chain links TRBV20-1 with TRBJ2-7; D may be TRBD2 (5 bases). The germline V gene encodes CDR1 DFQATT and CDR2 SNEGSKA (reference sequence). The CDR3 extends over 13 amino acids. V was clipped by 0 bases and J by 9 bases, with 15 bases between them. The CDR3 spells CSARDFRLGGQYF. In DNA, the CDR3 is TGCAGTGCTAGAGATTTCCGGCTTGGAGGGCAGTACTTC.

The chain employs TRBV2 and TRBJ2-2; 7 bases are a match to TRBD1. This CDR3 has 15 amino acids. Germline V gene data show CDR1 as SNHLY and CDR2 as FYNNEI. The V and J ends lost 6 bases and 0 bases, in that order; junction bases with no gene match: 4. The CDR3 region has the DNA TGTGCCAGCAGATCGACAGGGCCGAACACCGGGGAGCTGTTTTTT. Translated, it gives CASRSTGPNTGELFF. Full variable domain (outside the CDR3, taken from reference TRBV2 and TRBJ2-2): EPEVTQTPSHQVTQMGQEVILRCVPISNHLYFYWYRQILGQKVEFLVSFYNNEISEKSEIFDDQFSVERPDGSNFTLKIRSTKLEDSAMYFCASRSTGPNTGELFFGEGSRLTVL.

This sequence joins TRBV18 and TRBJ2-7; D not certain. Trimming left V 9 bases short and J 3 bases short, with 6 bases between. Germline V CDR1 and CDR2: KGHSH, LQKENI. The CDR3 covers 10 residues. CDR3 sequence reads: CASRVYEQYF. CDR3 DNA sequence: TGTGCCAGTCGGGTCTACGAGCAGTACTTC.

J is TRBJ2-1 and V is TRBV7-2; no clear D gene. The CDR3 is 12 residues long. Germline CDR1 is SGHTA and CDR2 is FQGNSA. Trimming removed 5 bases at V and 6 bases at J, with 8 bases between. CDR3 DNA: TGTGCCAGCAGCCCCCGAACCAATGAGCAGTTCTTC. Translated, it gives CASSPRTNEQFF. The whole variable domain, remainder taken from reference TRBV7-2 and TRBJ2-1, is GAGVSQSPSNKVTEKGKDVELRCDPISGHTALYWYRQSLGQGLEFLIYFQGNSAPDKSGLPSDRFSAERTGGSVSTLTIQRTQQEDSAVYLCASSPRTNEQFFGPGTRLTVL.

This clonotype came up many times. The chain uses TRBV12-5 and TRBJ1-1; tentative D call: TRBD1 (5 bases). The CDR3 spans 13 residues. CDR1 and CDR2 from the germline V gene are LGHNT and FRNRAP. The V gene lost 8 bases and the J gene lost 1 base, with 11 bases spanning the gap. In DNA, the CDR3 is TGTGCTAGTAATGCAGGGTGGAACACTGAAGCTTTCTTT. Encoded protein: CASNAGWNTEAFF.

The table lists this clonotype with a few counts. This sequence joins TRBV20-1 and TRBJ1-2; no clear D gene. The germline CDR1 and CDR2 sequences are DFQATT and SNEGSKA (reference sequence). There are 10 residues in the CDR3. The V end lost 0 bases, the J end lost 4 bases, and 0 bases lay between the germline ends. The CDR3 coding sequence is TGCAGTGCTAGAGACTATGGCTACACCTTC. It is translated as CSARDYGYTF.

This clonotype has ten or more counts. The chain combines TRBV7-8 with TRBJ2-1, with 10 bases fitting TRBD1. Germline V gene sequence: CDR1 SGHVS, CDR2 FQNEAQ. The junction had 13 bases not matched to a gene; V was cut back by 0 bases and J by 2 bases. This CDR3 comprises 20 residues. This CDR3 reads CASSLAYRDRGQRAYNEQFF. The CDR3 region has the DNA TGTGCCAGCAGCTTAGCCTACAGAGACAGGGGGCAAAGGGCCTACAATGAGCAGTTCTTC.

The V and J genes are TRBV18 and TRBJ2-1, with 10 bases identical to TRBD2. V was pared by 3 bases and J by 8 bases, with 10 bases of the junction left unmatched. Germline CDR1 reads KGHSH; CDR2 reads LQKENI. CDR3 length equals 16 residues. The CDR3 reads CASSPSLAGVSDEQFF. CDR3 DNA: TGTGCCAGCTCACCTAGTCTAGCGGGGGTTTCGGATGAGCAGTTCTTC. The full variable domain, its missing parts supplied by reference TRBV18 and TRBJ2-1, is NAGVMQNPRHLVRRRGQEARLRCSPMKGHSHVYWYRQLPEEGLKFMVYLQKENIIDESGMPKERFSAEFPKEGPSILRIQQVVRGDSAAYFCASSPSLAGVSDEQFFGPGTRLTVL.

This clonotype has at least ten counts. The chain employs TRBV12-3 or TRBV12-4 and TRBJ1-3; the match to TRBD1 covers 7 bases. CDR3 length: 14 amino acids. The J segment lost 2 bases and the V segment lost 7 bases, leaving 5 bases of the junction unmatched. CDR3 in amino acids: CASTYRGTGNTIYF. The CDR3 DNA sequence: TGTGCCAGCACCTACAGGGGCACTGGAAACACCATATATTTT.

The chain recombines TRBV20-1 with TRBJ1-4, with D perhaps TRBD1 (5 bases). Trimming pared 4 bases from V and 8 bases from J, leaving 17 bases between. The CDR3 totals 14 residues. Per the germline V gene, CDR1 is DFQATT and CDR2 is SNEGSKA (reference sequence). The CDR3 DNA sequence: TGCAGTGCTACCCGGAGTGGGGGGGAGGAAAAACTGTTTTTT. Its translation is CSATRSGGEEKLFF.

This clonotype appeared a single time. The V call is TRBV12-3 or TRBV12-4, the J call TRBJ2-7; 9 bases line up with TRBD1. J gave up 6 bases and V 1 base, and 7 bases lay outside the gene matches. The length of the CDR3 is 15 residues. In DNA, the CDR3 is TGTGCCAGCAGTTTAGGGGACAGGGAGAATAGCGAGCAGTACTTC. Translating gives CASSLGDRENSEQYF.

The rearrangement joins TRBV4-3 to TRBJ2-3; 11 bases align to TRBD2. Germline CDR1 reads LGHNA; CDR2 reads YSLEER. The V segment lost 3 bases and the J segment 4 bases; nucleotides outside the gene matches: 3. This CDR3 is 15 amino acids long. The CDR3 DNA reads as TGCGCCAGCAGCCATGATAGCGGGGGGGCAGATACGCAGTATTTT. Its protein product is CASSHDSGGADTQYF.

The chain combines TRBV4-1 with TRBJ1-6; no clear D. Germline values: CDR1 MGHRA, CDR2 YSYEKL. The CDR3 is 15 amino acids. Trimming removed 2 bases from V and 6 bases from J, with 11 bases in between. The CDR3 sequence is CASSQPRRGNSPLHF. CDR3 DNA: TGCGCCAGCAGCCAACCCCGCCGGGGTAATTCACCCCTCCACTTT.

The CDR3 region is CAISEAGSYNEQFF. The CDR3 region has the DNA TGTGCCATCAGTGAGGCGGGGTCCTACAATGAGCAGTTCTTC. V and J are TRBV10-3 and TRBJ2-1, with a tentative D call TRBD2 (6 bases). Trimming took off 2 bases at V and 1 base at J, with 6 bases between the two ends. In germline, CDR1 is ENHRY, CDR2 SYGVKD. This CDR3 comprises 14 residues.